A selection of T cell receptor beta chains follows, all from one sample in a study of blood T cell repertoires in COVID-19. Here immunoSEQ multiplex PCR was the method, and the copy in TCRdb shows in-frame clones only, minus some. The sample lists over 150,000 clones, roughly 87% occurring once. The specimen sequenced was PBMCs or T cells enriched from blood (not recorded which). The receptor set was obtained from a woman in her forties or fifties who had recovered from COVID-19. Each CDR3 is given with its conserved first and last residue. A D gene is named only where the DNA matches it firmly. Part of the rows lack a size; the others show once, few, many or a class for expanded clones.

clone_size: .
d_call: TRBD2
j_call: TRBJ2-5
v_call: TRBV24-1
cdr3_nt: TGTGCCACCGGAGGGGGGACTAGTCCCCAGTACTTC
cdr3_aa: CATGGGTSPQYF

clone_size: .
d_call: TRBD1
j_call: TRBJ1-6
v_call: TRBV19
cdr3_nt: TGTGCCAGTAGTGGCACGGGACAGGGCCTTAATTCACCCCTCCACTTT
cdr3_aa: CASSGTGQGLNSPLHF

clone_size: once
d_call: TRBD1
j_call: TRBJ1-5
v_call: TRBV12-3/TRBV12-4
cdr3_nt: TGTGCCAGCAGCGGACAGGGGGTTCAGCCCCAGCATTTT
cdr3_aa: CASSGQGVQPQHF

clone_size: .
d_call: .
j_call: TRBJ1-5
v_call: TRBV30
cdr3_nt: TGTGCCTGGTCCCGAACTCCGAATCTTAGCAATCAGCCCCAGCATTTT
cdr3_aa: CAWSRTPNLSNQPQHF

clone_size: .
d_call: .
j_call: TRBJ1-2
v_call: TRBV5-1
cdr3_nt: TGCGCCAGCAGCTTGGTAGGAACAGGAGTTAATAATGGCTACACCTTC
cdr3_aa: CASSLVGTGVNNGYTF

clone_size: few
d_call: TRBD1
j_call: TRBJ1-1
v_call: TRBV11-3
cdr3_nt: TGTGCCAGCAGCTTAGATCGGGCAGGGGGGCATGGGGCGAACACTGAAGCTTTCTTT
cdr3_aa: CASSLDRAGGHGANTEAFF

clone_size: .
d_call: .
j_call: TRBJ1-2
v_call: TRBV3-1/TRBV3-2
cdr3_nt: TGTGCCAGCAGCCAAGTCCGGGTGGGAGGGGGAAACTATGGCTACACCTTC
cdr3_aa: CASSQVRVGGGNYGYTF

clone_size: .
d_call: .
j_call: TRBJ1-4
v_call: TRBV19
cdr3_nt: TGTGCCAGTACGCCCCGGGGAGGCGCAACTAATGAAAAACTGTTTTTT
cdr3_aa: CASTPRGGATNEKLFF

clone_size: .
d_call: TRBD1
j_call: TRBJ1-2
v_call: TRBV6-5
cdr3_nt: TGTGCCAGCAGTTCCCCGACAGGGAATAACTATGGCTACACCTTC
cdr3_aa: CASSSPTGNNYGYTF

clone_size: .
d_call: .
j_call: TRBJ2-6
v_call: TRBV29-1
cdr3_nt: TGCAGCGTTGAAGAAAGTTACGACAGCTTTTCTGGGGCCAACGTCCTGACTTTC
cdr3_aa: CSVEESYDSFSGANVLTF

clone_size: .
d_call: TRBD2
j_call: TRBJ2-7
v_call: TRBV6-4
cdr3_nt: TGTGCCAGCAGCCCTAGCGGGAGTTCTGACGAGCAGTACTTC
cdr3_aa: CASSPSGSSDEQYF

clone_size: .
d_call: .
j_call: TRBJ1-4
v_call: TRBV14
cdr3_nt: TGTGCCAGCAGCCAACTACGGAGCATTAATGAAAAACTGTTTTTT
cdr3_aa: CASSQLRSINEKLFF

clone_size: .
d_call: .
j_call: TRBJ1-2
v_call: TRBV4-1
cdr3_nt: TGCGCCAGCAGCCTAACCCAATCCCAGAACTATGGCTACACCTTC
cdr3_aa: CASSLTQSQNYGYTF

clone_size: .
d_call: TRBD1
j_call: TRBJ1-1
v_call: TRBV5-1
cdr3_nt: TGCGCCAGCAGCACGGACAGGGGGAACACTGAAGCTTTCTTT
cdr3_aa: CASSTDRGNTEAFF

clone_size: .
d_call: .
j_call: TRBJ2-7
v_call: TRBV6-5
cdr3_nt: TGTGCCAGCAGTTCCCAGGGAGCGGGACATGCCGAGCAGTACTTC
cdr3_aa: CASSSQGAGHAEQYF